Listed here are 9 T cell receptor beta chains from one sample, sequenced in a study of shared clonotypes between healthy human individuals. Profiled with immunoSEQ multiplex PCR; TCRdb holds only in-frame clones, not every one. The repertoire has some 1.5 million clones, roughly 96% of them found once; the top ten carry approximately 1%. Sequencing was done on a sample of naive CD4+ T cells sorted from blood. The subset is: CD45RA+ positively selected. The receptors were gathered from a man under 40 in good health.

The chain uses TRBV2 and TRBJ2-7, with 8 bases fitting TRBD2. Losses at the gene ends were 6 bases for V and 7 bases for J; bases not matched to a gene: 8. The length of the CDR3 is 13 residues. CDR1 SNHLY and CDR2 FYNNEI come from the germline V gene. CDR3 in amino acids: CASRLADFLEQYF. Written as DNA, the CDR3 is TGTGCCAGCAGACTAGCGGATTTCTTAGAGCAGTACTTC.

As to this clone: One end of the junction varies from germline; a read error may be responsible. The chain links TRBV5-1 to TRBJ2-2, with 7 bases that match TRBD2. The CDR3 is 13 amino acids. Germline loops: CDR1 SGHRS, CDR2 YFSETQ. The DNA of the CDR3 is TGCGCCAGCAGCCGGGGAGGGACCGGGGAGCCGTTTTTT. Protein product: CASSRGGTGEPFF.

Concerning this clone: Other DNA sequences within the sample encode an identical CDR3. V and J are TRBV9 and TRBJ2-2; D is undetermined. From germline, CDR1 is SGDLS and CDR2 YYNGEE. This CDR3 has 13 amino acids. The V end was cut by 0 bases, the J end by 3 bases, with 3 bases between. The CDR3 coding sequence is TGTGCCAGCAGCGTAGCCTACACCGGGGAGCTGTTTTTT. Protein: CASSVAYTGELFF.

The chain is built from TRBV7-6 and TRBJ2-1; 15 positions agree with TRBD2. The CDR3 has 15 residues. V lost 5 bases and J lost 8; bases outside the gene matches: 4. The germline V gene has CDR1 SGHVS and CDR2 FNYEAQ. The CDR3 DNA follows: TGTGCCAGCAGCCTCGGGACTAGCGGGAGGTATGAGCAGTTCTTC. This gives the protein CASSLGTSGRYEQFF.

V usage is TRBV5-1 and J usage is TRBJ2-1; D not certain. CDR1 and CDR2 (germline): SGHRS, YFSETQ. CDR3 length: 15 amino acids. Trimming removed 1 base at V and 4 bases at J, with 12 bases between. CDR3 amino acids: CASSLQRPDYNEQFF. DNA of the CDR3: TGCGCCAGCAGCTTGCAAAGGCCGGATTACAATGAGCAGTTCTTC.

In regard to this clone: Other DNA sequences in the same sample also yield this CDR3. In DNA, the CDR3 is TGTGCCAGTAGTATAGGCACAGGGAACTATGGCTACACCTTC. Encoded protein: CASSIGTGNYGYTF. The J gene is TRBJ1-2, the V gene TRBV19; possibly TRBD1 for D (6 bases). Trimming removed 1 base at V and 2 bases at J, with 8 bases between. Looked up from germline, CDR1 is LNHDA and CDR2 is SQIVND (reference sequence). The CDR3 loop spans 14 amino acids.

A few counts support this clone. The V gene is TRBV14, the J gene TRBJ2-1, with D perhaps being TRBD1 or TRBD2 (5 bases each). This CDR3 is built from 14 residues. V was clipped by 0 bases and J by 10 bases, with 13 bases between them. From germline, CDR1 is SGHDN and CDR2 FVKESK. CDR3 sequence (DNA): TGTGCCAGCAGCCAAGATCCCCAACGGGGCGAGCAGTTCTTC. It specifies CASSQDPQRGEQFF.

V usage is TRBV11-3 and J usage is TRBJ2-5, with 9 bases lining up with TRBD1. The V gene end was trimmed by 3 bases and the J gene end by 4 bases; junction bases not matched to a gene: 6. This CDR3 comprises 15 residues. Germline V gene sequence: CDR1 SGHNT, CDR2 YENEEA. The CDR3 reads CASSFTGGTGETQYF. The CDR3 nucleotides read TGTGCCAGCAGCTTTACAGGGGGCACTGGAGAGACCCAGTACTTC. The variable domain in full, with the rest retrieved from reference TRBV11-3 and TRBJ2-5, is EAGVVQSPRYKIIEKKQPVAFWCNPISGHNTLYWYLQNLGQGPELLIRYENEEAVDDSQLPKDRFSAERLKGVDSTLKIQPAELGDSAVYLCASSFTGGTGETQYFGPGTRLLVL.

This chain links TRBV6-1 with TRBJ2-5, with TRBD1 matching 9 bases. This CDR3 region has 16 residues. The V gene end was trimmed by 1 base and the J gene end by 5 bases; junction bases not matched to a gene: 8. Per germline, CDR1 MNHNS and CDR2 SASEGT. The CDR3: CASSEGANRGRETQYF. The CDR3 DNA reads TGTGCCAGCAGTGAAGGGGCCAACAGGGGGCGCGAGACCCAGTACTTC.